This T cell receptor (beta chain) was retrieved from a study of T cell responses to AZD1222 COVID-19 vaccine. The germline gives CDR1 SGDLS, CDR2 YYNGEE. V lost 1 base and J lost 0, with 13 bases in between. CDR3 size: 16 residues. Data came from immunoSEQ multiplex PCR; TCRdb stores just in-frame clones and leaves some out. The sample includes more than 95,000 clones, roughly 86% of them seen just once. On this clone itself: Its specificity is unknown.

Points from the study as a whole: The donor group comprised mostly white British people and more females; the analysis possibly underestimated clonal diversity.

The material sequenced was peripheral blood, taken 28 days after the second dose of the MenACWY control vaccine. The chain has TRBV9 and TRBJ1-1, with D possibly TRBD1 on 6 matching bases. This TCR was recovered from an adult who received the MenACWY meningococcal vaccine as a control. In DNA form, the CDR3 reads TGTGCCAGCAGCGTAAAGGGGGGCCCCATGAACACTGAAGCTTTCTTT. This translates into CASSVKGGPMNTEAFF.